This record covers a single T cell receptor (beta chain). The assay was immunoSEQ multiplex PCR, and TCRdb's table has in-frame clones only and misses some. The sample records over 100,000 clones, over 75% being singletons. The sample belongs to a study of OX40 agonist ivuxolimab in advanced cancers. For the study at large: Patients received ivuxolimab, an intravenous treatment, every 2 weeks at 0.01 to 10 mg/kg. Patients treated during dose escalation were battling hepatocellular carcinoma, melanoma, renal cell or head and neck cancer. With a range of about 20 to 79, age averaged approximately 54 years, and approximately 83% were male. Partial responses were observed in three patients, of whom one had hepatocellular carcinoma and two had cutaneous melanoma.

V lost 0 bases to trimming and J lost 7 bases; unmatched junction nucleotides: 8. The length of the CDR3 is 15 residues. Germline V gene data show CDR1 as GTSNPN and CDR2 as SVGIG (reference sequence). Here the sequenced sample was CD4+ or CD8+ T cells sorted from blood, taken in a trial of the OX40 agonist ivuxolimab. The J gene is TRBJ1-4, the V gene TRBV30; TRBD1 aligns across 7 bases. The sequence was collected from an adult with an advanced solid tumor such as melanoma, head and neck, liver or kidney cancer. The CDR3 bases are TGTGCCTGGAGTGTAGGGGGCAGGGGAGTTGAAAAACTGTTTTTT. This gives the protein CAWSVGGRGVEKLFF.